This T cell receptor beta chain was obtained from a study of post-analysis software for immune sequencing data. Regarding this clonotype: Its antigen is currently unknown.

V was cut by 1 base and J by 6 bases, with 15 bases left in between. CDR1 and CDR2 from the germline V gene are KGHDR and SFDVKD. This CDR3 comprises 16 residues. Findings and caveats of the study: F measure grouped same-batch samples tightly together. About 5 TRBV segments occurring more often in patients than controls included TRBV5-6, TRBV5-1 and TRBV20-1.

Prepared libraries of TCR beta cDNA carried unique molecular identifiers. TCRdb independently ran MiXCR on the PCR reads; one entry per CDR3 protein. This table has about 460,000 distinct CDR3 sequences, around 40% appearing once. The specimen was blood. V is TRBV24-1 and J is TRBJ2-1; perhaps TRBD2 as D (6 bases). The sequence was collected from a girl aged 5 to 17 with multiple sclerosis. The chain's CDR3 is CATSDFRLDLGNEQFF. Written as DNA, the CDR3 is TGTGCCACCAGTGATTTTAGACTAGATTTAGGCAATGAGCAGTTCTTC.